This T cell receptor beta chain was obtained from a study of cytomegalovirus exposure and HLA in healthy donors. Study-level findings and limits: Both high specificity and high sensitivity reportedly marked the classifier's diagnosis of cytomegalovirus status.

The germline gives CDR1 MNHEY, CDR2 SMNVEV (reference sequence). The V end was cut by 6 bases, the J end by 5 bases, with 7 bases between. The CDR3 covers 11 residues. The assay was immunoSEQ multiplex PCR, and TCRdb's table has in-frame clones only and misses some. The repertoire holds more than 250,000 clones, with roughly 87% as singletons. This clone was detected once. Its specificity is not known. The donors were in the roughly 120-subject validation cohort, distinct from the approximately 700-subject first cohort. The TCR comes from a woman aged 25-40 years in good health and CMV-seropositive. Source material: PBMCs. The chain employs TRBV27 and TRBJ1-1; D not resolved. CDR3 amino acids: CASSFQTEAFF. The CDR3 bases are TGTGCCAGCAGCTTTCAGACTGAAGCTTTCTTT.